The sequence of this TCR beta chain was determined in a study of post-analysis software for immune sequencing data. Study at large: Included among the disease courses, which were recorded for the cohort, were relapsing-remitting, secondary progressive and progressive-relapsing multiple sclerosis.

This CDR3 is built from 16 residues. V lost 4 bases, J lost 5 bases, and 15 bases lay in between. Germline V gene lookup returns CDR1 LNHNV and CDR2 YYDKDF (reference sequence). Remarks on this clonotype: What it recognizes is unknown.

Regarding the study as a whole: The study found significantly lower normalized Chao1 diversity in multiple sclerosis patients than in controls. Patients had higher frequencies than controls of about five TRBV segments, including TRBV5-6, TRBV5-1 and TRBV20-1. Those samples that were prepared in the same batch co-clustered strongly by F measure.

Researchers reported that TCR beta cDNA libraries carried unique molecular identifiers. Some 500,000 cDNA molecules were obtained from roughly 1 to 10 million T cells. One entry per CDR3 protein, called by TCRdb with MiXCR from the PCR reads. This repertoire shows hundreds of thousands of distinct CDR3 sequences, less than 40% found once; its top ten account for around 15%. This TCR came from a girl aged 10 to 17 with multiple sclerosis. The V gene is TRBV15, the J gene TRBJ1-6; D uncertain. Sequenced: blood. CDR3 bases: TGTGCCACCAGCACAGGAGGAGGAACGAATAATTCACCCCTCCACTTT. Amino acid sequence: CATSTGGGTNNSPLHF.